This passage covers 23 T cell receptor beta chains from one sample sequenced in a study of T cells in Graves' hyperthyroidism and ophthalmopathy. RNA transcripts yielded amplified TCR beta CDR3 regions. TCR CDR3 regions were first amplified by RT-PCR with HTBI primers. TCRdb re-derived calls from the multiplex PCR reads in MiXCR, one entry per CDR3 protein. The repertoire consists of a few hundred thousand distinct CDR3 sequences, with approximately 15% occurring once and the leading ten covering about 30%. The specimen sequenced was blood. All receptors derive from a woman under 40 with Graves' hyperthyroidism.

In its sample, this clonotype was seen many times. The rearrangement joins TRBV30 to TRBJ1-1, with a tentative D call TRBD1 (6 bases). This CDR3 spans 12 amino acids. V lost 6 bases and J 4 bases, leaving 12 bases between the germline ends. CDR1 and CDR2 (germline): GTSNPN, SVGIG (reference sequence). The CDR3 protein is CACTKGGTEAFF. Here the CDR3 DNA reads TGTGCCTGTACCAAAGGGGGCACTGAAGCTTTCTTT.

The J gene is TRBJ1-5, the V gene TRBV5-1, with 7 positions matching TRBD1. Germline V gives CDR1 SGHRS, CDR2 YFSETQ. This CDR3 is built from 15 residues. V shed 0 bases, J shed 5 bases, and the junction held 5 bases outside the gene matches. DNA for the CDR3: TGCGCCAGCAGCTTGGGAGGGGGCGCAGATCAGCCCCAGCATTTT. Its protein product is CASSLGGGADQPQHF.

In the case of this clonotype: A read error may explain this, as a much larger clone is one base away. DNA of the CDR3: TGTGCCAGCAGTTTCGGGACAGGGAGACAAGAGACCCAGTACTTC. Amino acids: CASSFGTGRQETQYF. The chain uses TRBV28 and TRBJ2-5, with 9 bases fitting TRBD1. CDR3 size: 15 residues. Germline values: CDR1 MDHEN, CDR2 SYDVKM. The J segment lost 2 bases and the V segment lost 3 bases, leaving 4 bases of the junction unmatched.

The genes are TRBV24-1 and TRBJ2-3; D may match TRBD1 or TRBD2 (6 bases each). Trimming stripped 4 bases from V and 0 bases from J, with 10 bases between. Germline CDR1 is KGHDR and CDR2 is SFDVKD. This CDR3 is 15 amino acids long. The CDR3 DNA reads TGTGCCACCAGTGAACAGGGACTTAGCACAGATACGCAGTATTTT. Its protein is CATSEQGLSTDTQYF.

At least ten counts were recorded for this clonotype. The J gene is TRBJ2-1, the V gene TRBV7-9, with 13 positions matching TRBD2. Germline V gives CDR1 SEHNR, CDR2 FQNEAQ (reference sequence). Trimming cost V 5 bases and J 1 base; bases outside gene matches: 11. The length of the CDR3 is 19 residues. The CDR3 DNA sequence: TGTGCCAGCAGCCAGGGACTAGCGGGAAGGGCGAGGTCCTACAATGAGCAGTTCTTC. Its translation is CASSQGLAGRARSYNEQFF.

This clonotype occurred many times. The gene calls are TRBV28 and TRBJ2-1; TRBD2 matches at 15 bases. V shed 6 bases, J shed 13 bases, and the junction held 13 bases outside the gene matches. Looked up from germline, CDR1 is MDHEN and CDR2 is SYDVKM. The CDR3 length is 16 residues. CDR3 DNA: TGTGCCAGCAGCCGCGGGACTAGCGGGAGGCCCGCCCGTCAGTTCTTC. It translates to CASSRGTSGRPARQFF.

This clonotype has just a few counts. The chain uses TRBV7-9 and TRBJ1-5, with D tentatively TRBD1 (6 bases). CDR1 SEHNR and CDR2 FQNEAQ come from the germline V gene (reference sequence). V lost 5 bases to trimming and J lost 1 base, with 18 bases between them. The CDR3 has 17 amino acids. CDR3: CASSPISTGYSNQPQHF. The CDR3 nucleotides read TGTGCCAGCAGCCCAATATCCACAGGGTACAGCAATCAGCCCCAGCATTTT.

The sample holds a few counts of this clonotype. V usage is TRBV6-1 and J usage is TRBJ2-7; 9 bases line up with TRBD1. The CDR3 runs 15 residues. With 6 bases clipped from V and 2 bases from J, the junction kept 8 bases outside the gene matches. CDR1 and CDR2 (germline): MNHNS, SASEGT. The CDR3 DNA follows: TGTGCCAGCAGGCAACAGGGGGCCGCGGCCTACGAGCAGTACTTC. This encodes CASRQQGAAAYEQYF.

The CDR3 region is CSAIPPIGFGYEQYF. The DNA for the CDR3 is TGCAGTGCTATCCCCCCCATAGGTTTCGGATACGAGCAGTACTTC. The genes are TRBV20-1 and TRBJ2-7, with D unresolved. Trimming took 4 bases from V and 4 from J, leaving 20 bases between them. CDR3 length equals 15 residues. Germline-derived CDR1 and CDR2 are DFQATT and SNEGSKA (reference sequence).

This clonotype was seen ten or more times. V and J are TRBV28 and TRBJ2-6; perhaps TRBD1 as D (5 bases). The germline V gene encodes CDR1 MDHEN and CDR2 SYDVKM. V was cut by 3 bases and J by 3 bases, with 9 bases left in between. The CDR3 has 15 residues. CDR3 sequence reads: CASSFKGLGANVLTF. In DNA, the CDR3 is TGTGCCAGCAGTTTTAAGGGGCTTGGGGCCAACGTCCTGACTTTC. Full variable domain (outside the CDR3, taken from reference TRBV28 and TRBJ2-6): DVKVTQSSRYLVKRTGEKVFLECVQDMDHENMFWYRQDPGLGLRLIYFSYDVKMKEKGDIPEGYSVSREKKERFSLILESASTNQTSMYLCASSFKGLGANVLTFGAGSRLTVL.

This clonotype was observed a few times. The chain links TRBV4-1 to TRBJ2-3; TRBD1 agrees at 8 bases. V shed 0 bases and J 3 bases; nucleotides not matched to a gene: 5. The CDR3 contains 16 residues. Germline lookup yields CDR1 MGHRA and CDR2 YSYEKL. The CDR3 is CASSQDEHRGTDTQYF. In DNA, the CDR3 is TGCGCCAGCAGCCAAGACGAGCACAGGGGGACAGATACGCAGTATTTT.

About this clonotype: Germline is not matched at one junction end, which may reflect a read error. This chain connects TRBV6-5 to TRBJ2-7; D is undetermined. The CDR3 spans 15 residues. CDR1 is MNHEY and CDR2 is SVGAGI in the germline V gene. The CDR3 DNA sequence: TGTGCCGGCAGTTACTCGGGCCGTCTCTCCTACGAGCAGTACTTC. Residues: CAGSYSGRLSYEQYF.

Regarding this clonotype: Being one base from a much bigger clone, this may be a read error. This chain's CDR3 is CASSAGDRRMVQPQHF. CDR3 coding DNA: TGTGCCAGCTCAGCCGGGGACAGGAGAATGGTTCAGCCCCAGCATTTT. The chain has TRBV18 and TRBJ1-5, with TRBD1 matching 8 bases. V was clipped by 5 bases and J by 6 bases; unmatched bases: 12. CDR3 size: 16 residues. Looked up from germline, CDR1 is KGHSH and CDR2 is LQKENI.

The chain combines TRBV20-1 with TRBJ1-5, with 8 bases fitting TRBD1. The junction had 9 bases not matched to a gene; V was cut back by 1 base and J by 7 bases. The CDR3 loop spans 15 amino acids. The germline V gene encodes CDR1 DFQATT and CDR2 SNEGSKA (reference sequence). The CDR3 nucleotides are TGCAGTGCTAGAGCCGGCGGACAGGGAAGACAGCCCCAGCATTTT. Protein product: CSARAGGQGRQPQHF.

This clonotype turned up a few times. V gene TRBV9 combines with J gene TRBJ2-5; perhaps TRBD2 as D (6 bases). The CDR3 runs to 12 residues. Germline CDR1 and CDR2: SGDLS and YYNGEE. V was cut by 7 bases and J by 3 bases, with 10 bases left in between. The CDR3 DNA reads TGTGCCAGCGGAGGGAGCGAAGAGACCCAGTACTTC. Its translation: CASGGSEETQYF.

This clonotype was recorded a few times. The chain carries TRBV6-1 and TRBJ1-5; no firm D call. Trimming removed 0 bases at V and 6 bases at J, with 9 bases between. The CDR3 runs to 14 residues. Germline values: CDR1 MNHNS, CDR2 SASEGT. The CDR3 DNA sequence: TGTGCCAGCAGTGAAGCTTGGGAGGGTCAGCCCCAGCATTTT. The encoded protein is CASSEAWEGQPQHF.

There are many counts of this clonotype. This chain joins TRBV6-1 and TRBJ2-7; D is perhaps TRBD1 (6 bases). The CDR3 extends over 16 amino acids. Looked up from germline, CDR1 is MNHNS and CDR2 is SASEGT. Trimming cost V 6 bases and J 0 bases, with 18 bases left between them. The chain's CDR3 is CASRRQADGGSYEQYF. CDR3 sequence (DNA): TGTGCCAGCAGGCGACAGGCTGATGGCGGCTCCTACGAGCAGTACTTC.

This clonotype appeared a few times. This chain connects TRBV20-1 to TRBJ1-1; D remains ambiguous. V gave up 6 bases and J gave up 2 bases, with 19 bases separating them. CDR1 and CDR2 (germline): DFQATT, SNEGSKA (reference sequence). This CDR3 is built from 15 residues. In nucleotides, the CDR3 is TGCAGTGCGAACGGGGTCGCGCGGGGAAACACTGAAGCTTTCTTT. It is translated as CSANGVARGNTEAFF.

The V call is TRBV7-2, the J call TRBJ1-1, with D unresolved. V gave up 3 bases and J gave up 3 bases, with 14 bases separating them. From germline, CDR1 is SGHTA and CDR2 FQGNSA. This CDR3 has 15 amino acids. The CDR3 coding sequence is TGTGCCAGCAGCTTCCCAGGTGCCGGGTACACTGAAGCTTTCTTT. This gives the protein CASSFPGAGYTEAFF.

This clonotype came up a few times. The chain combines TRBV20-1 with TRBJ2-3; 9 bases are shared with TRBD2. The CDR3 loop spans 15 amino acids. Germline V CDR1 and CDR2: DFQATT, SNEGSKA (reference sequence). Trimming took 3 bases from V and 4 from J; bases not matched to a gene: 8. This CDR3 reads CSASSSGKGADTQYF. CDR3 in DNA: TGCAGTGCTAGCTCTAGCGGGAAAGGGGCAGATACGCAGTATTTT.

The chain carries TRBV27 and TRBJ1-1, with 7 bases aligning to TRBD1. Germline CDR1 and CDR2: MNHEY and SMNVEV (reference sequence). Trimming took 3 bases from V and 0 from J; bases not matched to a gene: 4. The CDR3 covers 15 residues. The CDR3 region is CASSLGTALNTEAFF. CDR3 nucleotides: TGTGCCAGCAGTTTGGGGACAGCCTTGAACACTGAAGCTTTCTTT.

This chain connects TRBV28 to TRBJ2-1, with a tentative D call TRBD2 (6 bases). The CDR3 is 14 residues long. Germline CDR1 is MDHEN and CDR2 is SYDVKM. The germline V and J ends were trimmed by 3 bases and 3 bases, with 9 bases remaining between them. This CDR3 reads CASSFPGGYNEQFF. The CDR3 bases are TGTGCCAGCAGTTTCCCCGGGGGCTACAATGAGCAGTTCTTC. The variable domain in full, completed from reference TRBV28 and TRBJ2-1, reads DVKVTQSSRYLVKRTGEKVFLECVQDMDHENMFWYRQDPGLGLRLIYFSYDVKMKEKGDIPEGYSVSREKKERFSLILESASTNQTSMYLCASSFPGGYNEQFFGPGTRLTVL.

The chain links TRBV5-1 to TRBJ2-3; perhaps D is TRBD1 or TRBD2 (5 bases each). The length of the CDR3 is 14 residues. Germline V lookup: CDR1 SGHRS, CDR2 YFSETQ. Trimming shortened V by 10 bases and J by 3 bases, and 18 bases separated the two germline ends. DNA of the CDR3: TGCGCCGCAGCTGAGGGGCCGGGGACAGATACGCAGTATTTT. Protein sequence: CAAAEGPGTDTQYF.